One sample yielded the 8 T cell receptor beta chains listed below, sequenced in a study of Ad26.COV2.S vaccination and SARS-CoV-2 variants. Assay: immunoSEQ multiplex PCR; the TCRdb copy retains only in-frame clones and omits some. The sample shows some 340,000 clones, about 82% of them seen only once. The treatment here: some 20 received Ad26.COV2.S at low or high dose, single or two shots; a few received placebo; per-sample allocation not given. At day 63 after the first vaccine or placebo injection, samples were drawn. The source material was peripheral blood, sampled in a trial of Ad26.COV2.S vaccine versus placebo. The origin of the receptors is a person aged 18-60 years who received the Ad26.COV2.S COVID-19 vaccine or a placebo.

CDR3 DNA sequence: TGTGCCAGCAGCGTCTCGCAGGGGGTTGACGGCTACACCTTC. Translating it yields CASSVSQGVDGYTF. The J gene is TRBJ1-2, the V gene TRBV5-4; 7 nucleotides match TRBD1. With 4 bases clipped from V and 8 bases from J, the junction kept 11 bases outside the gene matches. Germline CDR1 SGHNT, CDR2 YYREEE (reference sequence). There are 14 residues in the CDR3.

The chain links TRBV7-9 to TRBJ1-6; unclear D gene. V was cut by 1 base and J by 7 bases, with 5 bases left in between. Germline V gene lookup returns CDR1 SEHNR and CDR2 FQNEAQ (reference sequence). This CDR3 is 13 amino acids long. The CDR3 is CASSLEANSPLHF. The CDR3 nucleotides are TGTGCCAGCAGCTTAGAGGCCAATTCACCCCTCCACTTT. Full variable domain (rest looked up from reference TRBV7-9 and TRBJ1-6): DTGVSQNPRHKITKRGQNVTFRCDPISEHNRLYWYRQTLGQGPEFLTYFQNEAQLEKSRLLSDRFSAERPKGSFSTLEIQRTEQGDSAMYLCASSLEANSPLHFGNGTRLTVT.

The chain combines TRBV3-1 (or the pseudogene TRBV3-2) with TRBJ1-6; D is uncertain. Germline V lookup: CDR1 LGHDT, CDR2 YNNKEL (reference sequence). Trimming left V 0 bases short and J 5 bases short, with 11 bases between. The CDR3 sequence is 16 residues long. In nucleotides, the CDR3 is TGTGCCAGCAGCCAAGAAGCCTTCAGCGATAATTCACCCCTCCACTTT. Amino acids: CASSQEAFSDNSPLHF.

The rearrangement uses TRBV5-5 and TRBJ1-1, with no clear D. Between the trimmed V and J ends, which lost 4 bases and 1 base, there was a span of 14 bases. The CDR3 is made up of 15 amino acids. The germline gives CDR1 SGHKS, CDR2 YYEKEE (reference sequence). The CDR3 nucleotides are TGTGCCAGCAGCCAGAGGACCTCGTCGAACACTGAAGCTTTCTTT. It codes for CASSQRTSSNTEAFF.

There are a few counts of this clone. The chain's CDR3 is CASSQGTGEQYF. As DNA, the CDR3 is TGCGCCAGCAGCCAAGGGACAGGCGAGCAGTACTTC. The chain combines TRBV4-1 with TRBJ2-7, with 7 bases aligning to TRBD1. Germline V CDR1 and CDR2: MGHRA, YSYEKL. There are 12 residues in the CDR3. J lost 6 bases, V lost 1 base, and 0 bases had no gene match.

In this sample, this clone turned up a few times. The same CDR3 arises from other DNA sequences in this sample as well. The J gene is TRBJ1-1, the V gene TRBV2; 7 bases map to TRBD1. The CDR3 extends over 13 amino acids. Germline V lookup: CDR1 SNHLY, CDR2 FYNNEI. With V trimmed by 4 bases and J by 2 bases, 1 base remained unmatched. CDR3: CASSGQGNTEAFF. Written as DNA, the CDR3 is TGTGCCAGCAGTGGACAGGGCAACACTGAAGCTTTCTTT.

The V gene is TRBV7-9, the J gene TRBJ1-6; D gene uncertain. The CDR3 totals 13 residues. The V and J ends lost 5 bases and 8 bases respectively, with 10 bases between them. Germline loops: CDR1 SEHNR, CDR2 FQNEAQ (reference sequence). The CDR3 bases are TGTGCCAGCAGCCCCGCATCTGATTCACCCCTCCACTTT. The encoded protein is CASSPASDSPLHF. The full variable domain, completed using reference TRBV7-9 and TRBJ1-6, is DTGVSQNPRHKITKRGQNVTFRCDPISEHNRLYWYRQTLGQGPEFLTYFQNEAQLEKSRLLSDRFSAERPKGSFSTLEIQRTEQGDSAMYLCASSPASDSPLHFGNGTRLTVT.

The chain has TRBV2 and TRBJ1-6; 7 bases match TRBD1. The CDR3 runs 13 residues. Trimming at V came to 7 bases and at J to 7 bases, leaving 4 bases not matched to a gene. CDR1 is SNHLY, CDR2 FYNNEI, per germline. In DNA, the CDR3 is TGTGCCAGCATGCCAGGGGGGAATTCACCCCTCCACTTT. It specifies CASMPGGNSPLHF. The entire variable domain, with the rest obtained from reference TRBV2 and TRBJ1-6, is as follows: EPEVTQTPSHQVTQMGQEVILRCVPISNHLYFYWYRQILGQKVEFLVSFYNNEISEKSEIFDDQFSVERPDGSNFTLKIRSTKLEDSAMYFCASMPGGNSPLHFGNGTRLTVT.